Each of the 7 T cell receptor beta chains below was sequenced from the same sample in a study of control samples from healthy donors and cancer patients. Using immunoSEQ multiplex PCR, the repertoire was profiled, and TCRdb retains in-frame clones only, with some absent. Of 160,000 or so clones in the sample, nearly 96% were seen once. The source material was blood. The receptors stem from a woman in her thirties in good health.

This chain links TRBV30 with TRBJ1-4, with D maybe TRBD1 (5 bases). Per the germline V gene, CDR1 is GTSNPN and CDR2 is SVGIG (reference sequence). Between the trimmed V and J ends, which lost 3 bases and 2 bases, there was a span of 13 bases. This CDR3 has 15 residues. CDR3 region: CAWRYRMGTNEKLFF. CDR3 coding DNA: TGTGCCTGGAGGTACAGGATGGGGACTAATGAAAAACTGTTTTTT.

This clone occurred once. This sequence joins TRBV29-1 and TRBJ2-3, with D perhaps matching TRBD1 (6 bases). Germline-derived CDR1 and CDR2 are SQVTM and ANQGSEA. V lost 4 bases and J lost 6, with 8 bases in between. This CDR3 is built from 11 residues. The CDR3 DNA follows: TGCAGCGTTGGCAGGGGTGATACGCAGTATTTT. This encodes CSVGRGDTQYF.

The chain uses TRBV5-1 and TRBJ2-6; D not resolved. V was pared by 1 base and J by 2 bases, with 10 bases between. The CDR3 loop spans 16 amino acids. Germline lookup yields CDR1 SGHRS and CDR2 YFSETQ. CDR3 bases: TGCGCCAGCAGCTTGTCCCCGGGCCCTGGGGCCAACGTCCTGACTTTC. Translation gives CASSLSPGPGANVLTF.

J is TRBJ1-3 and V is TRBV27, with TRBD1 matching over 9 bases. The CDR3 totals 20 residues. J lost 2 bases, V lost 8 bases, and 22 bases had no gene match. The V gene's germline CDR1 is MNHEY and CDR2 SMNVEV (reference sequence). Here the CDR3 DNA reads TGTGCCAGCCCCCGAGCGGACAGGGGTAGTAAGCACATTGCTGGAAACACCATATATTTT. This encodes CASPRADRGSKHIAGNTIYF.

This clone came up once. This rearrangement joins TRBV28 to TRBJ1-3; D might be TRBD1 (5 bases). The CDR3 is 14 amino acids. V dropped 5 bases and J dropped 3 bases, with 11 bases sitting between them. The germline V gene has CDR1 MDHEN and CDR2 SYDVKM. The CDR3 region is CASSPQDHGNTIYF. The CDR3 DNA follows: TGTGCCAGCAGTCCACAGGATCATGGAAACACCATATATTTT.

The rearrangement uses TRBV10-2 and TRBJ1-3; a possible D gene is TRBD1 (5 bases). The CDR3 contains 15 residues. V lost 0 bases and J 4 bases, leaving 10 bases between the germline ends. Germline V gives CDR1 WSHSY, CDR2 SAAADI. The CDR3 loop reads CASSESTRVGNTIYF. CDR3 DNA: TGCGCCAGCAGTGAGTCCACCAGGGTGGGAAACACCATATATTTT.

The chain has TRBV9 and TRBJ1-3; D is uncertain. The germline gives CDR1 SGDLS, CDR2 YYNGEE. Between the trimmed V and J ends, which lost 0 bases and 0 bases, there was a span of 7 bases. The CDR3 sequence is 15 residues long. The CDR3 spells CASSVVGDSGNTIYF. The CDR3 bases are TGTGCCAGCAGCGTAGTTGGGGACTCTGGAAACACCATATATTTT. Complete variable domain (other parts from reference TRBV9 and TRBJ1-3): DSGVTQTPKHLITATGQRVTLRCSPRSGDLSVYWYQQSLDQGLQFLIQYYNGEERAKGNILERFSAQQFPDLHSELNLSSLELGDSALYFCASSVVGDSGNTIYFGEGSWLTVV.